The following is a TCR beta chain sequence with its context. Its antigen remains unidentified. The data originate from a study of T cell responses to AZD1222 COVID-19 vaccine. Across the study: Investigators merged groups given second doses at roughly 4 or roughly 12 weeks. Notes on the study in general: Spike-specific TCR breadth rose after two AZD1222 doses, and depth rose as well. Among the donors, most were white British and more were female, and clonal diversity was possibly underestimated. Only five or six AZD1222 recipients were seropositive at baseline.

The protocol was immunoSEQ multiplex PCR, while the TCRdb copy is restricted to in-frame clones and leaves out a portion. Here the sample spans roughly 200,000 clones, around nine tenths being singletons. CDR1 and CDR2 (germline): GTSNPN, SVGIG (reference sequence). Trimming removed 4 bases at V and 6 bases at J, with 21 bases between. The CDR3 spans 15 residues. Sequences were derived from peripheral blood, sampled on day 0 of AZD1222 vaccination. This TCR was recovered from an adult in good health. The chain has TRBV30 and TRBJ2-5; possibly TRBD2 for D (7 bases). The CDR3 protein is CAWTPITGGRKTQYF. The CDR3 DNA sequence: TGTGCCTGGACCCCGATCACGGGGGGCCGGAAGACCCAGTACTTC.